The rows below give T cell receptor beta chains drawn from one sample of a study of T cells in Graves' hyperthyroidism and ophthalmopathy. TCRdb processed the multiplex PCR reads anew with MiXCR; each CDR3 protein has one entry. The table records roughly 99,000 distinct CDR3 sequences, 15% to 20% of them present only once. Material: blood. The receptor set was obtained from a woman aged 50 to 65 with Graves' hyperthyroidism. Both conserved end residues are part of each CDR3. A D gene is named only where the DNA matches it firmly. The size entry is marked missing in some rows and otherwise reads once, few, many or a size class.

cdr3_aa: CASSDWDFTDTQYF
cdr3_nt: TGCGCCAGCAGCGACTGGGACTTTACAGATACGCAGTATTTT
clone_size: many
j_call: TRBJ2-3
v_call: TRBV5-1
d_call: .

cdr3_aa: CSARALRDASTDTQYF
cdr3_nt: TGCAGTGCTAGGGCTTTGCGGGACGCAAGCACAGATACGCAGTATTTT
clone_size: many
j_call: TRBJ2-3
v_call: TRBV20-1
d_call: .

cdr3_aa: CASSYRREMNTEAFF
cdr3_nt: TGTGCCAGCAGTTACCGCAGGGAAATGAACACTGAAGCTTTCTTT
clone_size: .
j_call: TRBJ1-1
v_call: TRBV12-3/TRBV12-4
d_call: .

cdr3_aa: CASSRTGVDTQYF
cdr3_nt: TGTGCCAGCAGCCGGACAGGGGTGGATACGCAGTATTTT
clone_size: .
j_call: TRBJ2-3
v_call: TRBV28
d_call: TRBD1

cdr3_aa: CASSSKGQGNYFEQYF
cdr3_nt: TGTGCCAGCAGCTCAAAGGGACAGGGTAACTACTTCGAGCAGTACTTC
clone_size: .
j_call: TRBJ2-7
v_call: TRBV7-9
d_call: TRBD1

cdr3_aa: CASSQDAGGVDEKLFF
cdr3_nt: TGTGCCAGCAGCCAAGATGCGGGGGGAGTGGATGAAAAACTGTTTTTT
clone_size: many
j_call: TRBJ1-4
v_call: TRBV4-2
d_call: .

cdr3_aa: CASSSRGTGYPYEQYF
cdr3_nt: TGTGCCAGCAGCTCCAGGGGGACAGGGTACCCCTACGAGCAGTACTTC
clone_size: many
j_call: TRBJ2-7
v_call: TRBV5-6
d_call: TRBD1

cdr3_aa: CASSQGGTGTYGYTF
cdr3_nt: TGCGCCAGCAGCCAAGGAGGGACAGGGACCTATGGCTACACCTTC
clone_size: many
j_call: TRBJ1-2
v_call: TRBV4-1
d_call: TRBD1

cdr3_aa: CASSESVTGELFF
cdr3_nt: TGTGCCAGCAGTGAAAGCGTCACCGGGGAGCTGTTTTTT
clone_size: many
j_call: TRBJ2-2
v_call: TRBV2
d_call: .

cdr3_aa: CATWNSPLHF
cdr3_nt: TGTGCGACTTGGAATTCACCCCTCCACTTT
clone_size: few
j_call: TRBJ1-6
v_call: TRBV10-3
d_call: .

cdr3_aa: CASGTDRGQGNEQFF
cdr3_nt: TGTGCTAGTGGTACCGACAGGGGGCAGGGCAATGAGCAGTTCTTC
clone_size: many
j_call: TRBJ2-1
v_call: TRBV12-5
d_call: TRBD1

cdr3_aa: CASSTGTSGTGGNEQFF
cdr3_nt: TGTGCCAGCAGCACAGGGACTAGCGGGACCGGGGGCAATGAGCAGTTCTTC
clone_size: many
j_call: TRBJ2-1
v_call: TRBV9
d_call: TRBD2

cdr3_aa: CSTGKETQYF
cdr3_nt: TGCAGTACTGGAAAAGAGACCCAGTACTTC
clone_size: many
j_call: TRBJ2-5
v_call: TRBV20-1
d_call: .

cdr3_aa: CAWTPIPGTGIGYGYTF
cdr3_nt: TGTGCCTGGACCCCTATCCCCGGGACAGGGATCGGCTATGGCTACACCTTC
clone_size: many
j_call: TRBJ1-2
v_call: TRBV30
d_call: TRBD1

cdr3_aa: CASSLPRQGNQETQYF
cdr3_nt: TGTGCCAGCAGTTTACCTCGACAGGGCAATCAAGAGACCCAGTACTTC
clone_size: many
j_call: TRBJ2-5
v_call: TRBV28
d_call: TRBD1

cdr3_aa: CASSSVGQGKYNEQFF
cdr3_nt: TGTGCCAGCAGCTCGGTGGGACAGGGGAAGTACAATGAGCAGTTCTTC
clone_size: many
j_call: TRBJ2-1
v_call: TRBV11-2
d_call: TRBD1

cdr3_aa: CASSIGQSSYNEQFF
cdr3_nt: TGTGCCAGTAGTATAGGACAGAGCTCCTACAATGAGCAGTTCTTC
clone_size: many
j_call: TRBJ2-1
v_call: TRBV19
d_call: .

cdr3_aa: CASRDRVGNQPQHF
cdr3_nt: TGTGCCAGCAGGGACAGGGTAGGGAATCAGCCCCAGCATTTT
clone_size: many
j_call: TRBJ1-5
v_call: TRBV6-4
d_call: TRBD1

cdr3_aa: CASSWRDTQYF
cdr3_nt: TGTGCCAGCAGCTGGCGGGATACGCAGTATTTT
clone_size: many
j_call: TRBJ2-3
v_call: TRBV14
d_call: .

cdr3_aa: CASSLESAKNIQYF
cdr3_nt: TGCGCCAGCAGCTTGGAGTCGGCCAAAAACATTCAGTACTTC
clone_size: many
j_call: TRBJ2-4
v_call: TRBV5-1
d_call: .

cdr3_aa: CASSWLAGASSGELFF
cdr3_nt: TGCGCCAGCAGCTGGTTAGCGGGAGCTTCTTCTGGGGAGCTGTTTTTT
clone_size: .
j_call: TRBJ2-2
v_call: TRBV5-1
d_call: TRBD2

cdr3_aa: CASSPNGANVLTF
cdr3_nt: TGTGCCAGCTCCCCTAACGGGGCCAACGTCCTGACTTTC
clone_size: many
j_call: TRBJ2-6
v_call: TRBV18
d_call: .

cdr3_aa: CASRLYGVSGNTIYF
cdr3_nt: TGTGCCAGCAGACTTTACGGGGTATCTGGAAACACCATATATTTT
clone_size: many
j_call: TRBJ1-3
v_call: TRBV11-2
d_call: .

cdr3_aa: CATSDLPGREGGETQYF
cdr3_nt: TGTGCCACCAGTGATTTGCCCGGTCGGGAGGGAGGGGAGACCCAGTACTTC
clone_size: many
j_call: TRBJ2-5
v_call: TRBV24-1
d_call: TRBD2

cdr3_aa: CASSQVGSGAFF
cdr3_nt: TGTGCCAGCAGCCAAGTCGGGAGTGGAGCTTTCTTT
clone_size: many
j_call: TRBJ1-1
v_call: TRBV3-1
d_call: .

cdr3_aa: CASSSTASGVYNEQFF
cdr3_nt: TGTGCCAGCAGTTCCACCGCTAGCGGGGTTTACAATGAGCAGTTCTTC
clone_size: many
j_call: TRBJ2-1
v_call: TRBV27
d_call: TRBD2

cdr3_aa: CASSLISNSPLHF
cdr3_nt: TGTGCCAGCAGCTTAATCTCCAATTCACCCCTCCACTTT
clone_size: many
j_call: TRBJ1-6
v_call: TRBV7-3
d_call: .

cdr3_aa: CSASRGRASEQYF
cdr3_nt: TGCAGTGCCAGCCGTGGGAGGGCTTCCGAGCAGTACTTC
clone_size: many
j_call: TRBJ2-7
v_call: TRBV20-1
d_call: TRBD2

cdr3_aa: CASSVQGIAANEQYF
cdr3_nt: TGCGCCAGCAGCGTTCAGGGGATCGCTGCTAACGAGCAGTACTTC
clone_size: .
j_call: TRBJ2-7
v_call: TRBV5-5
d_call: .

cdr3_aa: CASSFEAIHRTF
cdr3_nt: TGTGCCAGCAGTTTTGAAGCGATTCATCGCACCTTC
clone_size: many
j_call: TRBJ1-2
v_call: TRBV28
d_call: .

cdr3_aa: CASSPDKLSYEQYF
cdr3_nt: TGTGCCAGCAGCCCAGACAAGTTATCCTACGAGCAGTACTTC
clone_size: .
j_call: TRBJ2-7
v_call: TRBV7-2
d_call: .

cdr3_aa: CASSSRGVNTEAFF
cdr3_nt: TGTGCCAGCAGCTCAAGGGGGGTGAACACTGAAGCTTTCTTT
clone_size: many
j_call: TRBJ1-1
v_call: TRBV11-1
d_call: .

cdr3_aa: CSARAEGNTGELFF
cdr3_nt: TGCAGCGCTAGAGCGGAGGGGAACACCGGGGAGCTGTTTTTT
clone_size: many
j_call: TRBJ2-2
v_call: TRBV29-1
d_call: .

cdr3_aa: CATSGTGITNEKLFF
cdr3_nt: TGTGCCACCAGCGGTACAGGGATAACTAATGAAAAACTGTTTTTT
clone_size: many
j_call: TRBJ1-4
v_call: TRBV15
d_call: .

cdr3_aa: CASSLRLDVVTQYF
cdr3_nt: TGTGCCAGCAGCCTGAGACTGGATGTAGTGACCCAGTACTTC
clone_size: many
j_call: TRBJ2-5
v_call: TRBV3-1
d_call: .

cdr3_aa: CASSSRQGAIQPQHF
cdr3_nt: TGTGCCAGCAGTTCCCGACAGGGGGCAATTCAGCCCCAGCATTTT
clone_size: many
j_call: TRBJ1-5
v_call: TRBV28
d_call: TRBD1

cdr3_aa: CASALTVAGWANVLTF
cdr3_nt: TGCGCCAGCGCCCTGACAGTCGCCGGCTGGGCCAACGTCCTGACTTTC
clone_size: many
j_call: TRBJ2-6
v_call: TRBV5-1
d_call: .

cdr3_aa: CASSYRSGLAGNNEQFF
cdr3_nt: TGTGCCAGCAGTTACCGCTCCGGACTAGCGGGAAACAATGAGCAGTTCTTC
clone_size: many
j_call: TRBJ2-1
v_call: TRBV6-6
d_call: TRBD2

cdr3_aa: CASSQEQRTPYNEQFF
cdr3_nt: TGTGCCAGCAGCCAAGAGCAACGGACGCCTTACAATGAGCAGTTCTTC
clone_size: many
j_call: TRBJ2-1
v_call: TRBV4-2
d_call: .

cdr3_aa: CSAPGTGTSGMRYEQYF
cdr3_nt: TGCAGTGCCCCCGGGACCGGGACTAGCGGGATGAGATACGAGCAGTACTTC
clone_size: .
j_call: TRBJ2-7
v_call: TRBV20-1
d_call: TRBD2

cdr3_aa: CASSLEAGLETQYF
cdr3_nt: TGTGCCAGCAGCTTAGAAGCAGGTTTAGAGACCCAGTACTTC
clone_size: many
j_call: TRBJ2-5
v_call: TRBV7-2
d_call: .

cdr3_aa: CSASSGTGAADTQYF
cdr3_nt: TGCAGTGCTAGTTCGGGGACAGGGGCAGCAGATACGCAGTATTTT
clone_size: many
j_call: TRBJ2-3
v_call: TRBV20-1
d_call: TRBD1

cdr3_aa: CSAREGWDSFYGYTF
cdr3_nt: TGCAGTGCTAGGGAGGGTTGGGACAGCTTCTATGGCTACACCTTC
clone_size: many
j_call: TRBJ1-2
v_call: TRBV20-1
d_call: TRBD1

cdr3_aa: CASGGQGPQETQYF
cdr3_nt: TGCGCCAGCGGCGGACAGGGGCCACAAGAGACCCAGTACTTC
clone_size: many
j_call: TRBJ2-5
v_call: TRBV5-1
d_call: TRBD1

cdr3_aa: CASSIVGPRPGTYNEQFF
cdr3_nt: TGTGCCAGTAGTATAGTGGGGCCGCGCCCGGGAACCTACAATGAGCAGTTCTTC
clone_size: many
j_call: TRBJ2-1
v_call: TRBV19
d_call: .

cdr3_aa: CASSITRNPYNEQFF
cdr3_nt: TGTGCCAGTAGTATAACGCGGAACCCGTACAATGAGCAGTTCTTC
clone_size: .
j_call: TRBJ2-1
v_call: TRBV19
d_call: .

cdr3_aa: CASSSGQGEETQYF
cdr3_nt: TGTGCCAGCAGCTCCGGACAGGGAGAAGAGACCCAGTACTTC
clone_size: many
j_call: TRBJ2-5
v_call: TRBV7-9
d_call: TRBD1

cdr3_aa: CASSKRVGGYTF
cdr3_nt: TGTGCCAGTAGCAAGAGGGTCGGGGGCTACACCTTC
clone_size: many
j_call: TRBJ1-2
v_call: TRBV19
d_call: .

cdr3_aa: CASSPLRTGPQETQYF
cdr3_nt: TGTGCCAGCAGCCCCCTCAGGACAGGGCCCCAAGAGACCCAGTACTTC
clone_size: many
j_call: TRBJ2-5
v_call: TRBV11-2
d_call: TRBD1

cdr3_aa: CASSFSLPTDTQYF
cdr3_nt: TGTGCCAGCAGTTTTTCCCTTCCCACAGATACGCAGTATTTT
clone_size: many
j_call: TRBJ2-3
v_call: TRBV27
d_call: .

cdr3_aa: CSARADRGDTEAFF
cdr3_nt: TGCAGTGCTAGAGCAGACAGGGGGGACACTGAAGCTTTCTTT
clone_size: many
j_call: TRBJ1-1
v_call: TRBV20-1
d_call: TRBD1

cdr3_aa: CASSFRQGGEKLFF
cdr3_nt: TGTGCCAGCAGCTTTCGCCAGGGGGGGGAAAAACTGTTTTTT
clone_size: many
j_call: TRBJ1-4
v_call: TRBV11-2
d_call: TRBD1

cdr3_aa: CASSLAGSANTGELFF
cdr3_nt: TGCGCCAGCAGCTTGGCTGGTTCCGCGAACACCGGGGAGCTGTTTTTT
clone_size: many
j_call: TRBJ2-2
v_call: TRBV5-1
d_call: .

cdr3_aa: CASSHRTGANEKLFF
cdr3_nt: TGTGCCAGCAGCCATAGGACAGGCGCTAATGAAAAACTGTTTTTT
clone_size: many
j_call: TRBJ1-4
v_call: TRBV3-1
d_call: TRBD1

cdr3_aa: CASSFMGTNTEAFF
cdr3_nt: TGTGCCAGCAGTTTCATGGGAACGAACACTGAAGCTTTCTTT
clone_size: many
j_call: TRBJ1-1
v_call: TRBV12-3/TRBV12-4
d_call: .

cdr3_aa: CASREGLGTDTQYF
cdr3_nt: TGTGCCAGCCGCGAGGGGCTAGGCACAGATACGCAGTATTTT
clone_size: .
j_call: TRBJ2-3
v_call: TRBV12-3/TRBV12-4
d_call: .

cdr3_aa: CASSLPTGGYGYTF
cdr3_nt: TGTGCCAGCAGCTTACCGACAGGGGGCTATGGCTACACCTTC
clone_size: many
j_call: TRBJ1-2
v_call: TRBV7-9
d_call: TRBD1